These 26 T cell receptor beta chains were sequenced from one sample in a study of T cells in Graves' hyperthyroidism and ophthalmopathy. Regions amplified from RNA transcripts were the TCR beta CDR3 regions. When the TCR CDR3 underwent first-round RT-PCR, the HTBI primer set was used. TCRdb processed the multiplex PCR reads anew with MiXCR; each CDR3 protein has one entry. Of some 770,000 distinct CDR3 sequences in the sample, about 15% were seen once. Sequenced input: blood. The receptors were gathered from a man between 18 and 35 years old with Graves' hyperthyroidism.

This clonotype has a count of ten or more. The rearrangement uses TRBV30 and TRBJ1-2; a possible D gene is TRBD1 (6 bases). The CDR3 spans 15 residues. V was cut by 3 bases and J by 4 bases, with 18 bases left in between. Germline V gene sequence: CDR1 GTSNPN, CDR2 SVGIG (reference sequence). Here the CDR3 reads CAWRGDRRVRYGYTF. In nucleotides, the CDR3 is TGTGCCTGGAGGGGAGACAGGCGTGTCCGCTATGGCTACACCTTC.

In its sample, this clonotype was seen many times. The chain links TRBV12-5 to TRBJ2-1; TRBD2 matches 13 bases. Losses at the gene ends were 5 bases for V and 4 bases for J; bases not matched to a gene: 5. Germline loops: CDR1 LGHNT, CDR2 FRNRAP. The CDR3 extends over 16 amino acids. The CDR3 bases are TGTGCTAGTGGTGCTCCGGGACTAGCGGGATACAATGAGCAGTTCTTC. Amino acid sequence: CASGAPGLAGYNEQFF.

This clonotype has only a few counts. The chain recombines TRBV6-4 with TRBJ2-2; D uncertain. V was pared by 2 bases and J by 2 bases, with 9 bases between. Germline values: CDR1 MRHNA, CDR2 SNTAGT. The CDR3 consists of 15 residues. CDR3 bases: TGTGCCAGCAGTGACGGGCCACCCAACACCGGGGAGCTGTTTTTT. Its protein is CASSDGPPNTGELFF.

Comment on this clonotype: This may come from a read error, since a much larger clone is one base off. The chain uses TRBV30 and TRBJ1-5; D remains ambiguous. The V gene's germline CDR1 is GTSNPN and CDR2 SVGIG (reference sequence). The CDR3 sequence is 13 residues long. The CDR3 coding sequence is TGTGCCTGGAGTTACTATGGTAATCAGCCCCAGCAATTT. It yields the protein CAWSYYGNQPQQF.

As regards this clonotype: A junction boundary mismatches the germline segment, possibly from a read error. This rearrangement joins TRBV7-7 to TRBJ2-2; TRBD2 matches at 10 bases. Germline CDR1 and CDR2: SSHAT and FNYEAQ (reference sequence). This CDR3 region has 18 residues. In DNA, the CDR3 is TGTGCTAGCAGCTCACACCTAGCGGGAGCAGGTCAGGCCGGGGAGCTGTTTTTT. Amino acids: CASSSHLAGAGQAGELFF.

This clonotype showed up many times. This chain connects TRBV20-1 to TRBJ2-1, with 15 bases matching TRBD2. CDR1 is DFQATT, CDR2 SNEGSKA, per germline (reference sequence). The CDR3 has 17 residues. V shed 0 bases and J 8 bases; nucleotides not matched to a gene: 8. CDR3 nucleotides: TGCAGTGCTAGAGATCCCCGGACTAGCGGGAGGGTCTATGAGCAGTTCTTC. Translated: CSARDPRTSGRVYEQFF.

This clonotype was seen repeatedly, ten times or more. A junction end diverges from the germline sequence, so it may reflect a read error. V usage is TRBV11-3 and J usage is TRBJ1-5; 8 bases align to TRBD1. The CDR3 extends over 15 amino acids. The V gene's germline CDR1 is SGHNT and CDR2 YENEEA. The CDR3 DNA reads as TGTGCCAGCAGCCTAGACAGGGGAAGCAATCAGCCCCAGCATTTT. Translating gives CASSLDRGSNQPQHF.

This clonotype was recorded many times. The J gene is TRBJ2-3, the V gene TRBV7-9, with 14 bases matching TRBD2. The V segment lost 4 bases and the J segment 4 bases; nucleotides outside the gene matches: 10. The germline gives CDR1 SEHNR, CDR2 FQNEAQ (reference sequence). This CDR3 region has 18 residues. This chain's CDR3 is CASSWGLAGARGADTQYF. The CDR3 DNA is TGTGCCAGCAGCTGGGGACTAGCGGGAGCGCGGGGTGCAGATACGCAGTATTTT.

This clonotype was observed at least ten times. CDR3 in amino acids: CAWSTGIGGNQPQHF. The CDR3 DNA sequence: TGTGCCTGGAGTACAGGTATCGGCGGCAATCAGCCCCAGCATTTT. The chain carries TRBV30 and TRBJ1-5; possibly TRBD1 for D (5 bases). Trimming stripped 2 bases from V and 2 bases from J, with 13 bases between. The CDR3 is 15 amino acids. Germline V CDR1 and CDR2: GTSNPN, SVGIG (reference sequence).

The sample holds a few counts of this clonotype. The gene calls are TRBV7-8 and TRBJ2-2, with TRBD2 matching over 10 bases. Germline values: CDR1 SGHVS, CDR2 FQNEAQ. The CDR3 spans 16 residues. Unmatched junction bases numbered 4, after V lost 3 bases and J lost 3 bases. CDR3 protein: CASSLTLAGDTGELFF. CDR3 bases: TGTGCCAGCAGCTTGACTCTAGCGGGAGACACCGGGGAGCTGTTTTTT.

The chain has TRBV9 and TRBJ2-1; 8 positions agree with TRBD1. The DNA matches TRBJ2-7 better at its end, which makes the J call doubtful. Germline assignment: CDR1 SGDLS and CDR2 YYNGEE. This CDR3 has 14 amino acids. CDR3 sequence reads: CASSPGQGGSEQYF. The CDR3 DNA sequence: TGTGCCAGCAGCCCCGGACAGGGTGGGTCTGAGCAGTACTTC.

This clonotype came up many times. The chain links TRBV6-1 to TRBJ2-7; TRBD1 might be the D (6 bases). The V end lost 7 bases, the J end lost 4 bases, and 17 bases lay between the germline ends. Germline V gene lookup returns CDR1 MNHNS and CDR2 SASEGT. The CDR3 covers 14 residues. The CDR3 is CASNLRQDFYEQYF. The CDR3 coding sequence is TGTGCCAGCAACTTGAGACAGGACTTTTACGAGCAGTACTTC.

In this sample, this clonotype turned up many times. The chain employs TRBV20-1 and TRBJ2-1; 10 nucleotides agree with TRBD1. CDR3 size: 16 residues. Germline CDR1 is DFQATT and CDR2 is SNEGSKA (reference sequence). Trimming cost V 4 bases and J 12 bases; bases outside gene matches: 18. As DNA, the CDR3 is TGCAGTGCTATGGGACAGGGGCATTGGGCAATGGTTTTGCAGTTCTTC. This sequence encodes CSAMGQGHWAMVLQFF.

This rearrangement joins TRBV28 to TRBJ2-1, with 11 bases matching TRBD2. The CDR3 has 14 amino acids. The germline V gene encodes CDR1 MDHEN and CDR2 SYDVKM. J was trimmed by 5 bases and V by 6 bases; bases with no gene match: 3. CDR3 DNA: TGTGCCAGCAGACGGGGACTAGCGGACAATGAGCAGTTCTTC. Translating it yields CASRRGLADNEQFF.

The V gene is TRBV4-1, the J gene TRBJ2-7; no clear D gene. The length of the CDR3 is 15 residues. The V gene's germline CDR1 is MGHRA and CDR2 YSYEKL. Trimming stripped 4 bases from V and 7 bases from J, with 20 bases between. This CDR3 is CASSLDRRTSVEQYF. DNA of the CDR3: TGCGCCAGCAGCCTCGATCGGCGGACCTCGGTTGAGCAGTACTTC.

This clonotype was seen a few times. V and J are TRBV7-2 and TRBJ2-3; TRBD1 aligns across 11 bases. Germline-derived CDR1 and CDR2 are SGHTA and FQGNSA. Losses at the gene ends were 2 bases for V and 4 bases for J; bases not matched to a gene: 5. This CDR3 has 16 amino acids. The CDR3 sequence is CASSLWRTGGPDTQYF. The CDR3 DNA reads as TGTGCCAGCAGCTTATGGCGGACAGGGGGCCCAGATACGCAGTATTTT. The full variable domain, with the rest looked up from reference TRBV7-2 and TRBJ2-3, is GAGVSQSPSNKVTEKGKDVELRCDPISGHTALYWYRQSLGQGLEFLIYFQGNSAPDKSGLPSDRFSAERTGGSVSTLTIQRTQQEDSAVYLCASSLWRTGGPDTQYFGPGTRLTVL.

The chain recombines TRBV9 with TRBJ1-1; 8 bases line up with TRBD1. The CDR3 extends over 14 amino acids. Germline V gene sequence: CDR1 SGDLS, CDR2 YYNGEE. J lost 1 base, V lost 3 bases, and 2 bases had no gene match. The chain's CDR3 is CASSAGQENTEAFF. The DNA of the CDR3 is TGTGCCAGCAGCGCGGGACAGGAGAACACTGAAGCTTTCTTT. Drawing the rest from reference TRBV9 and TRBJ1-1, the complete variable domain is DSGVTQTPKHLITATGQRVTLRCSPRSGDLSVYWYQQSLDQGLQFLIQYYNGEERAKGNILERFSAQQFPDLHSELNLSSLELGDSALYFCASSAGQENTEAFFGQGTRLTVV.

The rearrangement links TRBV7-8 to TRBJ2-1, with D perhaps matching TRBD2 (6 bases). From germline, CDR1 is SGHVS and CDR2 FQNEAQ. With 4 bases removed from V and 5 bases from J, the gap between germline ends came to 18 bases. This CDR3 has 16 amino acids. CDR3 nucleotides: TGTGCCAGCAGCTCCTTTCTAGCGAGAAAGGACAATGAGCAGTTCTTC. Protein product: CASSSFLARKDNEQFF.

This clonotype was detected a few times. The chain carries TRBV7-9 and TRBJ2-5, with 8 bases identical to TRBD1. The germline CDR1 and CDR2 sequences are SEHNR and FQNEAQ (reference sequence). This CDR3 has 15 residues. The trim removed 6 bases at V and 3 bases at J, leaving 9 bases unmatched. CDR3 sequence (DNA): TGTGCCAGCAGTGAACGACAGGGGCCGGAAGAGACCCAGTACTTC. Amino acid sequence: CASSERQGPEETQYF.

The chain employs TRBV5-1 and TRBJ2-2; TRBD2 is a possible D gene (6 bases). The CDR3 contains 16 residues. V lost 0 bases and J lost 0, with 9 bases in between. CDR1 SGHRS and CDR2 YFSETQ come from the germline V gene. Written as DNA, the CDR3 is TGCGCCAGCAGCTTGGCGGGGGTCCCGAACACCGGGGAGCTGTTTTTT. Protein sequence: CASSLAGVPNTGELFF.

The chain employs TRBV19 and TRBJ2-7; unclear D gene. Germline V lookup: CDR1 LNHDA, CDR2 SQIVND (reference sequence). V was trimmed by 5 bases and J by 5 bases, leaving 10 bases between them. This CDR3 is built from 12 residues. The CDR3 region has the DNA TGTGCCAGTAGTCCGAATGGGCACGAGCAGTACTTC. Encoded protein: CASSPNGHEQYF.

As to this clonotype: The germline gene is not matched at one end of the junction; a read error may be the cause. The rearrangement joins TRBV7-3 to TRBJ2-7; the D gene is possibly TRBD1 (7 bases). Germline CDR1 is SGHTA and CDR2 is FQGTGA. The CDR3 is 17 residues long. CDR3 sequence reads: CASSPAGGSFSDYEQYF. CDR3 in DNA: TGCGCCAGCAGCCCTGCAGGGGGGAGCTTTAGCGACTACGAGCAGTACTTC.

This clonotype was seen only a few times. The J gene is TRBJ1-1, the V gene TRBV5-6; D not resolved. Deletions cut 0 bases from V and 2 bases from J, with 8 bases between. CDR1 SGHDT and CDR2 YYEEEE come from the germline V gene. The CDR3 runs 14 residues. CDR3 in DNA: TGTGCCAGCAGCTTGGGGGGTTATAACACTGAAGCTTTCTTT. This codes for CASSLGGYNTEAFF.

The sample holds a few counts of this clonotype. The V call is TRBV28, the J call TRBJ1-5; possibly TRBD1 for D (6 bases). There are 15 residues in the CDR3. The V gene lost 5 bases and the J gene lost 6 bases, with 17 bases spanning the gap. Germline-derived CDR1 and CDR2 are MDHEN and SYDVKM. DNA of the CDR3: TGTGCCAGCAGTCCCCCGAGGGGGGGAATTCAGCCCCAGCATTTT. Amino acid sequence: CASSPPRGGIQPQHF. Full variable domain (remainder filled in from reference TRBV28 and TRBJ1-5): DVKVTQSSRYLVKRTGEKVFLECVQDMDHENMFWYRQDPGLGLRLIYFSYDVKMKEKGDIPEGYSVSREKKERFSLILESASTNQTSMYLCASSPPRGGIQPQHFGDGTRLSIL.

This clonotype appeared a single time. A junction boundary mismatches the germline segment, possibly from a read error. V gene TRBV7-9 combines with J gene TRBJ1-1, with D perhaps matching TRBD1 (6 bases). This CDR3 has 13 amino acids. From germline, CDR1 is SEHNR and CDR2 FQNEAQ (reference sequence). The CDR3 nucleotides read TGTGCCAGCAGCTTACAGGGGAGGACTGAAGCTTCCTTT. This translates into CASSLQGRTEASF.

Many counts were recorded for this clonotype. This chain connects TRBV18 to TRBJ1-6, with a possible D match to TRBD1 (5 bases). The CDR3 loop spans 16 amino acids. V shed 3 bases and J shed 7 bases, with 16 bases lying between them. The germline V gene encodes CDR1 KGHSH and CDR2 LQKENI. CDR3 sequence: CASSPVAGPGNSPLHF. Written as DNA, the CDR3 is TGTGCCAGCTCACCCGTAGCGGGGCCGGGGAATTCACCCCTCCACTTT.